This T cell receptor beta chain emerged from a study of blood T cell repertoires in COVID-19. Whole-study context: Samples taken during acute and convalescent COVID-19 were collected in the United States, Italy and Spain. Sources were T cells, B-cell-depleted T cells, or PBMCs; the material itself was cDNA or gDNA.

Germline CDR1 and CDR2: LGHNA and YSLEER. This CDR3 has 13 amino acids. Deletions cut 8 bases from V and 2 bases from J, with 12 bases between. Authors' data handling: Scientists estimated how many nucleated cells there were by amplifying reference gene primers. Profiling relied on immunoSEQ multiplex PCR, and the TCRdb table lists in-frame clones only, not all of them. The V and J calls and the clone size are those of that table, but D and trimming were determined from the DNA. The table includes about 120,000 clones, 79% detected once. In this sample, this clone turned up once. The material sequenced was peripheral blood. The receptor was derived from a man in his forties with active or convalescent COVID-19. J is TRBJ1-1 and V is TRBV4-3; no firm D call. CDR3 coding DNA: TGCGCCAGCTCGACTCAGCTAAACACTGAAGCTTTCTTT. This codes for CASSTQLNTEAFF.